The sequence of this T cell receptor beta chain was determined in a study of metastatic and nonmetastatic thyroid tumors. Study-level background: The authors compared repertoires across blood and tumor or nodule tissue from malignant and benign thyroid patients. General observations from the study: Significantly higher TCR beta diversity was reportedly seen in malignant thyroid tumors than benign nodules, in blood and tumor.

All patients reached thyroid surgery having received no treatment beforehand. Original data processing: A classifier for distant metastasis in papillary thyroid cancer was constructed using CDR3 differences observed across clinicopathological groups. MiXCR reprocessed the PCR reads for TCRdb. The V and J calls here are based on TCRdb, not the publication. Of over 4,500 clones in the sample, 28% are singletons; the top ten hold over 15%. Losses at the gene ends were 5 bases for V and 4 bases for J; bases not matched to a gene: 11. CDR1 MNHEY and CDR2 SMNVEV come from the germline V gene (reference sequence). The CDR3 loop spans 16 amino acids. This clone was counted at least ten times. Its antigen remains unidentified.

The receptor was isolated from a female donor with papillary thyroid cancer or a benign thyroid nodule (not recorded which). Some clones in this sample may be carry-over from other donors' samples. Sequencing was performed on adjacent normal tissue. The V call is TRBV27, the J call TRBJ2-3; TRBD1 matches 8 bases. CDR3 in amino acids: CASSPQTGVVADTQYF. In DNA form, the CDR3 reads TGTGCCAGCAGTCCACAGACAGGGGTGGTCGCAGATACGCAGTATTTT.